This T cell receptor (beta chain) is from a study of T cell changes during pregnancy in multiple sclerosis. The repertoire was sequenced with immunoSEQ multiplex PCR; TCRdb's copy has only in-frame clones and lacks some. Here the sample spans approximately 88,000 clones, approximately 92% being singletons. This clone was detected only once. V was pared by 4 bases and J by 3 bases, with 17 bases between. The CDR3 has 16 amino acids. Germline CDR1 reads SGHDT; CDR2 reads YYEEEE. The chain uses TRBV5-6 and TRBJ1-3, with a tentative D call TRBD1 (5 bases). Sequenced here: peripheral blood, sampled in the first trimester of pregnancy. The sequence was collected from a female donor with multiple sclerosis, enrolled in a pregnancy study. The DNA of the CDR3 is TGTGCCAGCAGCCCCGATCGGGGGAGTAGTGGAAACACCATATATTTT. This codes for CASSPDRGSSGNTIYF.